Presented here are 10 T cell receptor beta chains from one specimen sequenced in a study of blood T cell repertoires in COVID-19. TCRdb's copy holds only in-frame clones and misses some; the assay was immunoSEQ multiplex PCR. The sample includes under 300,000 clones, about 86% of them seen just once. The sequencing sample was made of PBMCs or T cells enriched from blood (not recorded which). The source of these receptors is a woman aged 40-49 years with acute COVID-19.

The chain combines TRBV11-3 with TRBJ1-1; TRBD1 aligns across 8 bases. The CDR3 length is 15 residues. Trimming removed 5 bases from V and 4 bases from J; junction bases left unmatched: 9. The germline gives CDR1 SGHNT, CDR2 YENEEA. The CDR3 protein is CASSPPDRDGTEAFF. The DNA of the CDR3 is TGTGCCAGCAGCCCCCCGGACAGGGACGGCACTGAAGCTTTCTTT.

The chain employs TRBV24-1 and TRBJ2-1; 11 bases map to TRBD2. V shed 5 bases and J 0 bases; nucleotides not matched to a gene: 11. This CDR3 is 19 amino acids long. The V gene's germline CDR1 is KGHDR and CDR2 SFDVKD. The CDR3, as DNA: TGTGCCACCAGTGGACGGACTAGCGGGCCAAGGAGCTCCTACAATGAGCAGTTCTTC. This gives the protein CATSGRTSGPRSSYNEQFF.

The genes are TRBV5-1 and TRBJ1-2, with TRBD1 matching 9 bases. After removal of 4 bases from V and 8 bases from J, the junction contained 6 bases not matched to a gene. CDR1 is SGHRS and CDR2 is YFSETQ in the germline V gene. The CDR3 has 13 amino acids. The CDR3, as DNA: TGCGCCAGCAGCCCAGGACAGGGGCTAGGCTACACCTTC. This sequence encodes CASSPGQGLGYTF.

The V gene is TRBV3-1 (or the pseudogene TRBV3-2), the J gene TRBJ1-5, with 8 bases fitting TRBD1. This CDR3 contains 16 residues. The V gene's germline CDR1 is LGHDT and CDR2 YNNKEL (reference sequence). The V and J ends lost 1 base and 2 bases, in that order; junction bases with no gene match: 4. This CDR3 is CASSQGTGGGNQPQHF. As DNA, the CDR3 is TGTGCCAGCAGCCAAGGCACAGGGGGAGGCAATCAGCCCCAGCATTTT.

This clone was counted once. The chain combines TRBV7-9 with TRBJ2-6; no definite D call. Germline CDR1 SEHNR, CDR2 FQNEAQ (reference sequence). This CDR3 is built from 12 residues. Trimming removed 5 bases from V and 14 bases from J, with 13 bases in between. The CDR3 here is CASSLTQVFLTF. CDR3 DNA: TGTGCCAGCAGCCTCACCCAGGTGTTCCTGACTTTC.

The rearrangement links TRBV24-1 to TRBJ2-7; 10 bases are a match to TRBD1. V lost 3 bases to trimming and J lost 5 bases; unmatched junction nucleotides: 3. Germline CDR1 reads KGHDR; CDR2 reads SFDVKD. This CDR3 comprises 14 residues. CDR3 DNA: TGTGCCACCAGTGATGCCGACAGGGGGCACGAGCAGTACTTC. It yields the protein CATSDADRGHEQYF.

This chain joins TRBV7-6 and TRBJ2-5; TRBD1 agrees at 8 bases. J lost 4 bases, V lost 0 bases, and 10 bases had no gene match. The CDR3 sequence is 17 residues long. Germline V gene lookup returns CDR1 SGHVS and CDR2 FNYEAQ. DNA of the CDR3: TGTGCCAGCAGCTTAGCCCTAGGGCAGGGGGCTCGAGAGACCCAGTACTTC. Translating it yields CASSLALGQGARETQYF.

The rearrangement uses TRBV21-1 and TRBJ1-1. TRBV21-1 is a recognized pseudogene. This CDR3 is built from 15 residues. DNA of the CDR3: TGTGCCAGCAGCAAAGCGCCGGGGTCGAACACTGAAGCTTTCTTT. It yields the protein CASSKAPGSNTEAFF.

The CDR3 coding sequence is TGTGCCAGCAGTCTACAGGCTAAGGTGAACACTGAAGCTTTCTTT. Protein sequence: CASSLQAKVNTEAFF. V gene TRBV6-2 or TRBV6-3 combines with J gene TRBJ1-1; weak D call: TRBD1 (5 bases). Deletions cut 5 bases from V and 0 bases from J, with 13 bases between. Germline-derived CDR1 and CDR2 are MNHEY and SVGEGT. The CDR3 extends over 15 amino acids.

The CDR3 is CASSVSSGNQETQYF. DNA for the CDR3: TGTGCCAGCAGCGTATCGAGCGGGAACCAAGAGACCCAGTACTTC. This chain links TRBV9 with TRBJ2-5; TRBD2 matches at 7 bases. The trim removed 1 base at V and 0 bases at J, leaving 3 bases unmatched. Germline lookup yields CDR1 SGDLS and CDR2 YYNGEE. The CDR3 spans 15 residues.